This T cell receptor (beta chain) was observed in a study of T cell responses to AZD1222 COVID-19 vaccine. Study as a whole: Second-dose schedules of about 4 or about 12 weeks were combined. Study-level results: Regions 160-218 and 743-854 dominated among vaccine-associated CD4 TCRs spanning spike. Clonal diversity was possibly underestimated, and white British individuals and females predominated among donors. Repertoire collection took place solely once the T cell response had peaked.

Using immunoSEQ multiplex PCR, the repertoire was profiled, and TCRdb retains in-frame clones only, with some absent. This repertoire shows about 120,000 clones, 80% to 90% found once; its top ten account for 2.5% to 4%. The V end was cut by 3 bases, the J end by 0 bases, with 8 bases between. The germline V gene encodes CDR1 SGHTA and CDR2 FQGTGA. The length of the CDR3 is 14 residues. For this clone: The antigen is undetermined.

V gene TRBV7-3 combines with J gene TRBJ1-1; weak D call: TRBD1 (5 bases). This TCR came from an adult in good health. The sequencing here drew on peripheral blood, taken on day 0 of AZD1222 vaccination. Written as DNA, the CDR3 is TGTGCCAGCAGCTTGGACATGATGAACACTGAAGCTTTCTTT. It yields the protein CASSLDMMNTEAFF. The full variable domain, with the rest looked up from reference TRBV7-3 and TRBJ1-1, is GAGVSQTPSNKVTEKGKYVELRCDPISGHTALYWYRQSLGQGPEFLIYFQGTGAADDSGLPNDRFFAVRPEGSVSTLKIQRTERGDSAVYLCASSLDMMNTEAFFGQGTRLTVV.